This T cell receptor beta chain came from a study of cytomegalovirus exposure and HLA in healthy donors. Across the study: Falling in the Caucasian-associated ancestry cluster were about 80% of under 450 genotyped donors.

Donors showed nominal health when sampled, although they likely had unrecorded immune exposures. PCR employed 60 Vbeta and 13 Jbeta primers. In the original workflow: Approximately 11 million of around 85 million unique TCR beta chains were shared, per a later count. Sequencing was performed with immunoSEQ multiplex PCR; in TCRdb, only in-frame clones are kept and a portion is missing. That table is the source of V, J and clone size, and D and trimming were worked out from the DNA. The data show around 160,000 clones, with roughly 80% seen just once and roughly 5% held by the top ten. Germline V CDR1 and CDR2: SGHRS, YFSETQ. Trimming took off 2 bases at V and 1 base at J, with 10 bases between the two ends. The CDR3 has 14 residues.

Specimen: PBMCs. The chain uses TRBV5-1 and TRBJ2-7; a possible D gene is TRBD1 (5 bases). The TCR comes from a male donor in good health and CMV-seronegative. The CDR3 nucleotides are TGCGCCAGCAGCTTCGGCCGACAGTCCTACGAGCAGTACTTC. Protein sequence: CASSFGRQSYEQYF. The whole variable domain, remainder taken from reference TRBV5-1 and TRBJ2-7, is KAGVTQTPRYLIKTRGQQVTLSCSPISGHRSVSWYQQTPGQGLQFLFEYFSETQRNKGNFPGRFSGRQFSNSRSEMNVSTLELGDSALYLCASSFGRQSYEQYFGPGTRLTVT.